Listed below are T cell receptor beta chains from one sample, sequenced in a study of graft-versus-host responses after intestinal transplantation. This table comes from immunoSEQ multiplex PCR, and its TCRdb copy is limited to in-frame clones, with some not included. The sample yields about 81,000 clones, around 90% seen once. Antigens for these TCRs are unknown. The specimen comprised unstimulated CD4+ T cells sorted from spleen or lymph node cells, sampled before intestinal transplant. Receptors were obtained from a human donor who received an intestinal transplant. CDR3s include the opening cysteine and the closing phenylalanine or tryptophan. D genes are given only for firm matches. Some rows mark clone size as missing; the rest say once, few, many or name a class of expanded clone.

j_gene | v_gene | d_gene | abundance | CDR3nt | CDR3aa
TRBJ1-3 | TRBV18 | - | - | TGTGCCAGCTCACCAACAGGGTCAGGAAACACCATATATTTT | CASSPTGSGNTIYF
TRBJ1-1 | TRBV30 | - | - | TGTGCCTGGAGTTGGGGGGGGTGGGTGAACACTGAAGCTTTCTTT | CAWSWGGWVNTEAFF
TRBJ2-2 | TRBV28 | TRBD1 | once | TGTGCCAGCACCTACGCGGGACAGGGGCCCTACACCGGGGAGCTGTTTTTT | CASTYAGQGPYTGELFF
TRBJ1-2 | TRBV5-5 | - | - | TGTGCCAGCAGCTTGCTATCCAACTATGGCTACACCTTC | CASSLLSNYGYTF
TRBJ2-3 | TRBV5-4 | - | - | TGTGCCAGCAGCCCAATAGATGGCACAGATACGCAGTATTTT | CASSPIDGTDTQYF
TRBJ2-4 | TRBV28 | TRBD2 | - | TGTGCCAGCAGTGGGGGAGGGGTAATCAAAAACATTCAGTACTTC | CASSGGGVIKNIQYF
TRBJ1-6 | TRBV6-1 | TRBD1 | - | TGTGCCAGCAGGGAGAGGACAGGGAATTCACCCCTCCACTTT | CASRERTGNSPLHF
TRBJ2-1 | TRBV25-1 | TRBD2 | - | TGTGCCAGCAGTGGTAGCGCGGGGGGCAATGAGCAGTTCTTC | CASSGSAGGNEQFF
TRBJ2-7 | TRBV5-4 | TRBD2 | - | TGTGCCAGCAGCTTTACTAGCGGTAGCTCCTACGAGCAGTACTTC | CASSFTSGSSYEQYF
TRBJ2-7 | TRBV28 | TRBD1 | - | TGTGCCAGCAGCACAACAGGGGGATACGAGCAGTACTTC | CASSTTGGYEQYF
TRBJ2-7 | TRBV6-1 | TRBD1 | once | TGTGCCAGCAGGGGACAGGGGGGAACCTACGAGCAGTACTTC | CASRGQGGTYEQYF
TRBJ1-4 | TRBV28 | TRBD1 | few | TGTGCCAGCAGTGGACAGGGGACTAATGAAAAACTGTTTTTT | CASSGQGTNEKLFF
TRBJ1-1 | TRBV5-1 | - | - | TGCGCCAGCAGCTCACTCAACAGCCCTCAGAACACTGAAGCTTTCTTT | CASSSLNSPQNTEAFF
TRBJ1-4 | TRBV18 | - | - | TGTGCCAGCTCACCCTTAGGGGCCGGAACTAATGAAAAACTGTTTTTT | CASSPLGAGTNEKLFF
TRBJ1-5 | TRBV23-1 | - | - | TGCGCCCCCAAGCGAGGATTAAGCAATCAGCCCCAGCATTTT | CAPKRGLSNQPQHF
TRBJ2-1 | TRBV9 | TRBD2 | once | TGTGCCAGCAGCGTAGCCCCGGGGCTAGCGGGAGAATACAATGAGCAGTTCTTC | CASSVAPGLAGEYNEQFF
TRBJ2-1 | TRBV28 | TRBD2 | - | TGTGCCAGCAGTTTTGCCGGGACTAGCGGCTACAATGAGCAGTTCTTC | CASSFAGTSGYNEQFF
TRBJ1-1 | TRBV4-1 | - | - | TGCGCCAGCAGCCGGGGGCAGGAGAACACTGAAGCTTTCTTT | CASSRGQENTEAFF
TRBJ2-5 | TRBV29-1 | TRBD1 | - | TGCAGCGCCCGAGACAGGGCTAGGGAGACCCAGTACTTC | CSARDRARETQYF
TRBJ2-5 | TRBV27 | TRBD2 | - | TGTGCCAGCGGTGGGACTAGCGGGAAAGTGCGAGAGACCCAGTACTTC | CASGGTSGKVRETQYF
TRBJ2-3 | TRBV29-1 | TRBD1 | few | TGCAGCCTAAGGACAGGGGTAGCAGATACGCAGTATTTT | CSLRTGVADTQYF
TRBJ2-2 | TRBV5-1 | TRBD1 | - | TGCGCCAGCAGCACAGGACAGGGGCCCGGGGAGCTGTTTTTT | CASSTGQGPGELFF
TRBJ2-7 | TRBV25-1 | TRBD1 | - | TGTGCCAGCAGTGAATCGGGGACAGGTGGCTACGAGCAGTACTTC | CASSESGTGGYEQYF
TRBJ2-7 | TRBV13 | - | - | TGTGCCAGCAGCCCGGTCGCGGGGCTGCTTCGCGAGCAGTACTTC | CASSPVAGLLREQYF
TRBJ1-3 | TRBV6-1 | - | - | TGTGCCAGCAAAACAGGGACCGGAAACACCATATATTTT | CASKTGTGNTIYF
TRBJ2-6 | TRBV6-1 | - | - | TGTGCCAGCAGTGAAAGGGGCTCTGGGGCCAACGTCCTGACTTTC | CASSERGSGANVLTF
TRBJ1-5 | TRBV28 | - | few | TGTGCCAGCAGTTTTATAGGCAATCAGCCCCAGCATTTT | CASSFIGNQPQHF
TRBJ2-3 | TRBV5-4 | - | - | TGTGCCAGCAGTCCTTGGGGCGTTGGGACAGATACGCAGTATTTT | CASSPWGVGTDTQYF
TRBJ2-4 | TRBV5-1 | - | once | TGCGCCAGCAGCTGGGACGGAGGGGAAAACATTCAGTACTTC | CASSWDGGENIQYF